This T cell receptor (beta chain) was found in a study of cytomegalovirus exposure and HLA in healthy donors. Study-wide context: Early release data held tens of millions of unique TCRs from HLA-typed donors.

Trimming stripped 4 bases from V and 8 bases from J, with 14 bases between. Germline CDR1 reads GTSNPN; CDR2 reads SVGIG (reference sequence). This CDR3 is 13 amino acids long. This PCR relied on a set of 60 Vbeta primers and 13 Jbeta primers. Clones were sequenced by immunoSEQ multiplex PCR, and TCRdb holds only the in-frame ones, with some missing. The sample carries roughly 200,000 clones, approximately 80% recorded once. This TCR was recovered from a woman in her forties in good health and CMV-seronegative. Sequencing input: PBMCs. J is TRBJ2-2 and V is TRBV30; no firm D call. CDR3 sequence (DNA): TGTGCCTGGACGAACTCGCCCTGGGGGGAGCTGTTTTTT. Protein product: CAWTNSPWGELFF.